Presented here are 12 T cell receptor beta chains from one specimen sequenced in a study of blood T cell repertoires in COVID-19. Data came from immunoSEQ multiplex PCR; TCRdb stores just in-frame clones and leaves some out. Here the sample spans under 250,000 clones, more than 75% being singletons. Sequencing was done on a sample of peripheral blood. All receptors derive from a woman aged 55 to 70 who had recovered from COVID-19.

This chain uses TRBV5-4 with TRBJ2-5, with 9 nucleotides matching TRBD2. CDR3 size: 17 residues. Germline loops: CDR1 SGHNT, CDR2 YYREEE (reference sequence). Unmatched junction bases numbered 8, after V lost 1 base and J lost 1 base. The CDR3: CASSLPQRGASQETQYF. CDR3 bases: TGTGCCAGCAGCTTGCCCCAGCGGGGGGCGTCCCAAGAGACCCAGTACTTC.

The chain recombines TRBV7-9 with TRBJ1-2; D not certain. Germline V gene sequence: CDR1 SEHNR, CDR2 FQNEAQ (reference sequence). Trimming took off 8 bases at V and 0 bases at J, with 10 bases between the two ends. The CDR3 contains 13 residues. DNA of the CDR3: TGTGCCAGCGGTTCAGACACTAACTATGGCTACACCTTC. Protein: CASGSDTNYGYTF.

The chain is built from TRBV28 and TRBJ1-1; maybe TRBD1 (6 bases). The V gene lost 6 bases and the J gene lost 11 bases, with 19 bases spanning the gap. The CDR3 sequence is 13 residues long. Germline V gene sequence: CDR1 MDHEN, CDR2 SYDVKM. For the CDR3, the DNA is TGTGCCAGCAGCCCAGGACAGCCCAAGGGGGCTTTCTTT. Translation gives CASSPGQPKGAFF.

CDR3 bases: TGTGCCAGTAGAAACCTGGGGGGGCTAATCACCGGGGAGCTGTTTTTT. This gives the protein CASRNLGGLITGELFF. This chain connects TRBV19 to TRBJ2-2, with D possibly being TRBD2 (7 bases). There are 16 residues in the CDR3. From germline, CDR1 is LNHDA and CDR2 SQIVND (reference sequence). The V gene lost 6 bases and the J gene lost 4 bases, with 18 bases spanning the gap.

The chain recombines TRBV5-1 with TRBJ2-3; 7 nucleotides line up with TRBD2. This CDR3 has 15 amino acids. The germline gives CDR1 SGHRS, CDR2 YFSETQ. The ends lost 3 bases at V and 4 bases at J; junction bases unmatched: 8. The CDR3 sequence is CASSSTTGGPDTQYF. The CDR3 DNA follows: TGCGCCAGCAGCTCTACCACGGGGGGTCCAGATACGCAGTATTTT.

The chain carries TRBV5-4 and TRBJ2-3, with 8 nucleotides matching TRBD2. With V trimmed by 7 bases and J by 0 bases, 22 bases remained unmatched. The germline V gene has CDR1 SGHNT and CDR2 YYREEE (reference sequence). The CDR3 has 20 residues. CDR3 region: CASPSNPRVAGPSSTDTQYF. DNA of the CDR3: TGTGCCAGCCCCTCCAACCCCCGGGTAGCGGGACCCTCTAGCACAGATACGCAGTATTTT.

This clone has more than one count but fewer than ten. The V gene is TRBV11-3, the J gene TRBJ2-7; the match to TRBD2 covers 8 bases. From germline, CDR1 is SGHNT and CDR2 YENEEA. J lost 7 bases, V lost 5 bases, and 19 bases had no gene match. The CDR3 runs to 17 residues. CDR3 nucleotides: TGTGCCAGCAGCCCCGGTGCGTGGGGGGATAGCGGGGAAGAGCAGTACTTC. Its protein product is CASSPGAWGDSGEEQYF.

This clone turned up a few times. J is TRBJ2-3 and V is TRBV11-3; no firm D call. The germline V gene encodes CDR1 SGHNT and CDR2 YENEEA. The CDR3 spans 14 residues. V lost 6 bases, J lost 4 bases, and 14 bases lay in between. The CDR3 DNA reads as TGTGCCAGCAGTTCCCCTTTCGGAGCAGATACGCAGTATTTT. This encodes CASSSPFGADTQYF.

The rearrangement uses TRBV28 and TRBJ1-2; a weak D match, TRBD1 (6 bases). This CDR3 region has 13 residues. Germline V CDR1 and CDR2: MDHEN, SYDVKM. V dropped 5 bases and J dropped 7 bases, with 14 bases sitting between them. The CDR3 reads CASSGDITGGYTF. DNA of the CDR3: TGTGCCAGCAGTGGGGACATCACCGGTGGCTACACCTTC.

The rearrangement uses TRBV7-6 and TRBJ2-3; tentative D call: TRBD2 (5 bases). Germline V gives CDR1 SGHVS, CDR2 FNYEAQ. V was cut by 6 bases and J by 0 bases, with 10 bases left in between. This CDR3 spans 14 amino acids. CDR3 DNA: TGTGCCAGCAGAACGGGGTCTAGCACAGATACGCAGTATTTT. Protein: CASRTGSSTDTQYF.

The chain links TRBV28 to TRBJ2-7; tentative D call: TRBD1 (6 bases). Trimming took off 6 bases at V and 1 base at J, with 13 bases between the two ends. The CDR3 extends over 14 amino acids. The germline gives CDR1 MDHEN, CDR2 SYDVKM. CDR3 sequence: CASSNGGQSYEQYF. The CDR3 coding sequence is TGTGCCAGCAGCAACGGCGGACAGTCCTACGAGCAGTACTTC.

This chain joins TRBV4-3 and TRBJ1-3; maybe TRBD1 (6 bases). CDR3 size: 14 residues. Trimming stripped 1 base from V and 2 bases from J, with 6 bases between. CDR1 is LGHNA, CDR2 YSLEER, per germline. The CDR3 spells CASSQAGAGNTIYF. The CDR3 region has the DNA TGCGCCAGCAGCCAAGCAGGGGCTGGAAACACCATATATTTT.